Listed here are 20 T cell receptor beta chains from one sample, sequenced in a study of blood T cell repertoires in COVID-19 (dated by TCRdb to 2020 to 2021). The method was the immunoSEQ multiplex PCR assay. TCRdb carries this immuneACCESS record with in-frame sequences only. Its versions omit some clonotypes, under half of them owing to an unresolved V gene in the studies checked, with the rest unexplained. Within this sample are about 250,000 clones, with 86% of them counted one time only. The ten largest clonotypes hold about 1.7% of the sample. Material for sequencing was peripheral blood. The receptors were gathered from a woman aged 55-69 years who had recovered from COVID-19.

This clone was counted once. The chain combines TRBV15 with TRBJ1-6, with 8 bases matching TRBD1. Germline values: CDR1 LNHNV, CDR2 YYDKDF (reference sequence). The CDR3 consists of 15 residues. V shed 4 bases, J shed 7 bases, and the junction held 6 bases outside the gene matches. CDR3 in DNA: TGTGCCACCAGCACCCGGGACAGGACGAATTCACCCCTCCACTTT. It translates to CATSTRDRTNSPLHF.

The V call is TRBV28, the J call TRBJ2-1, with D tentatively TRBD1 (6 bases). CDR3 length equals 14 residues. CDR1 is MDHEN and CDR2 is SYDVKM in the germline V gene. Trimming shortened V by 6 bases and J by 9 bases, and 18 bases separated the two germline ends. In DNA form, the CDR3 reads TGTGCCAGCAGACCTTGGACAGACTCCTCTGAGCAGTTCTTC. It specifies CASRPWTDSSEQFF. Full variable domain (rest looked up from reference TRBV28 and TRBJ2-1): DVKVTQSSRYLVKRTGEKVFLECVQDMDHENMFWYRQDPGLGLRLIYFSYDVKMKEKGDIPEGYSVSREKKERFSLILESASTNQTSMYLCASRPWTDSSEQFFGPGTRLTVL.

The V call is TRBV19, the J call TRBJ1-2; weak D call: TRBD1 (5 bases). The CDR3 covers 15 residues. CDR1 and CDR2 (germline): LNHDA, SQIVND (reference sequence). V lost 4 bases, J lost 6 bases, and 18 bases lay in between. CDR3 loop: CASSTTGGGLHGYTF. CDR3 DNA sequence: TGTGCCAGTAGTACCACTGGGGGAGGACTCCATGGCTACACCTTC.

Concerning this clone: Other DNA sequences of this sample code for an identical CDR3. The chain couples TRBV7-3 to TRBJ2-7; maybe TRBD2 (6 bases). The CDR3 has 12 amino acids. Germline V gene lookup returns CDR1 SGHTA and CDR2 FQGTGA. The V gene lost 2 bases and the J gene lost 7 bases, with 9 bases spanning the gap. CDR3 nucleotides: TGTGCCAGCAGCTTAGGAGGGAGGGAGCAGTACTTC. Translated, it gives CASSLGGREQYF.

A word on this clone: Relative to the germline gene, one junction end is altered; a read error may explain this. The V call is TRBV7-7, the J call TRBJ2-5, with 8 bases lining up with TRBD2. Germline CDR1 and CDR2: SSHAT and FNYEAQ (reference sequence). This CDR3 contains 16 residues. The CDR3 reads CASSFSSGGRGETQYF. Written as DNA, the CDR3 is TGTGCTAGCAGCTTCTCAAGCGGGGGCCGAGGGGAGACCCAGTACTTC.

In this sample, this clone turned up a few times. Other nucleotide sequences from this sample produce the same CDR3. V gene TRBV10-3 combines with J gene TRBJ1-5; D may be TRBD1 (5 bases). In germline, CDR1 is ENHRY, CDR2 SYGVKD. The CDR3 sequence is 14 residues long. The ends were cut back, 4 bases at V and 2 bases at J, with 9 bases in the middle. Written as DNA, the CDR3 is TGTGCCATCAGTGCCCAGGGCGGCAATCAGCCCCAGCATTTT. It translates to CAISAQGGNQPQHF.

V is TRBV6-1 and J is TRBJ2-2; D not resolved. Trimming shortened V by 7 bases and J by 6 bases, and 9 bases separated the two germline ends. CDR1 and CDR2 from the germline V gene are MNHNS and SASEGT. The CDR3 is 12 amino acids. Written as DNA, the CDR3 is TGTGCCAGCACCTCCGGTCCCGGGGAGCTGTTTTTT. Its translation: CASTSGPGELFF.

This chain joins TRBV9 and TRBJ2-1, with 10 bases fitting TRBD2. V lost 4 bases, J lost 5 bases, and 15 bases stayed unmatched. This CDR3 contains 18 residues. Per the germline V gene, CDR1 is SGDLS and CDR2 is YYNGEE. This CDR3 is CASSPQRGGTSGDNEQFF. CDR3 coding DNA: TGTGCCAGCAGCCCCCAGAGGGGGGGAACTAGCGGGGACAATGAGCAGTTCTTC.

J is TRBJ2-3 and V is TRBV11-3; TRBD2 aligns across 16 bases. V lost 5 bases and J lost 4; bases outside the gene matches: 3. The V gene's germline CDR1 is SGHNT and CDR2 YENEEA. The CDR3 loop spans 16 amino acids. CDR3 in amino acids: CASSLGLAGGADTQYF. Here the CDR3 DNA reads TGTGCCAGCAGCCTGGGACTAGCGGGGGGGGCAGATACGCAGTATTTT.

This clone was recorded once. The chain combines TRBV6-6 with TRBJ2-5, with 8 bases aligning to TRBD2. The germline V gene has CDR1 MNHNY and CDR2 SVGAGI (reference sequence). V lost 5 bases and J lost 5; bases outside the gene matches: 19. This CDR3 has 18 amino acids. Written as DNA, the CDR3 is TGTGCCAGCAGTCCTATATCCCCACGGGGGGGCTTTCGGGAGACCCAGTACTTC. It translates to CASSPISPRGGFRETQYF.

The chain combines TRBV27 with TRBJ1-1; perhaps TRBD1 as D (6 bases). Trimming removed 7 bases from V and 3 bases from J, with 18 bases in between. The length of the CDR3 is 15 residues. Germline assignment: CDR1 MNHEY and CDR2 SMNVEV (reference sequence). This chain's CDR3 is CASNTGTKRDTEAFF. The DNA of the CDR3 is TGTGCCAGCAATACCGGGACAAAGAGGGACACTGAAGCTTTCTTT.

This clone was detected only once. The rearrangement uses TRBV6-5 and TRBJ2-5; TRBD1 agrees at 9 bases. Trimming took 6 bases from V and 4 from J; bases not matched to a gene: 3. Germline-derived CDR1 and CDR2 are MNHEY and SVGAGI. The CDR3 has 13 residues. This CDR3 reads CASRTGGRETQYF. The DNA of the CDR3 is TGTGCCAGCAGAACAGGGGGCCGAGAGACCCAGTACTTC.

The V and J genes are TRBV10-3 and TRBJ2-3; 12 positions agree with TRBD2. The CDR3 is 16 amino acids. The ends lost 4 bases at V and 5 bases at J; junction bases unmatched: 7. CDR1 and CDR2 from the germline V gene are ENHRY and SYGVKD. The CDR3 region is CAISGRTSGVRDTQYF. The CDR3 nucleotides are TGTGCCATCAGTGGTAGGACTAGCGGGGTGCGAGATACGCAGTATTTT.

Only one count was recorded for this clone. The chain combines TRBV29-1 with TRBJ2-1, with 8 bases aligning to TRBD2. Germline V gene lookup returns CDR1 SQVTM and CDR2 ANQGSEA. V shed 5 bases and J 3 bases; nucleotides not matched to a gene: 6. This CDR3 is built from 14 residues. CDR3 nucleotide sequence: TGCAGCGTTTCTTTAGCGGGGCTCTACAATGAGCAGTTCTTC. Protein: CSVSLAGLYNEQFF.

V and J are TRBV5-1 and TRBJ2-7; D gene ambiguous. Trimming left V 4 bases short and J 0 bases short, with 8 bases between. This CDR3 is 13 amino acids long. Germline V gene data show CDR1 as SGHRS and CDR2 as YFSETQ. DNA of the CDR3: TGCGCCAGCAGCCCGGTGAGCTCCTACGAGCAGTACTTC. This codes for CASSPVSSYEQYF. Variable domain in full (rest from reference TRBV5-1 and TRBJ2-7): KAGVTQTPRYLIKTRGQQVTLSCSPISGHRSVSWYQQTPGQGLQFLFEYFSETQRNKGNFPGRFSGRQFSNSRSEMNVSTLELGDSALYLCASSPVSSYEQYFGPGTRLTVT.

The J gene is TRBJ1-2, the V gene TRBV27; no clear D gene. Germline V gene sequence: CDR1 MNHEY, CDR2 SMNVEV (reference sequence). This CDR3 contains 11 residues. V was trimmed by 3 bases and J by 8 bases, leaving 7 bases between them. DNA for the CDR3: TGTGCCAGCAGTTTGACGGAGGGCTACACCTTC. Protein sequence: CASSLTEGYTF.

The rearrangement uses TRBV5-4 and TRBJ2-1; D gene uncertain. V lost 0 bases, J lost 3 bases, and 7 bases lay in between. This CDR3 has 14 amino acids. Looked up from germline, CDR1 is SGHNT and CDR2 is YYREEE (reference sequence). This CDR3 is CASSLEFGYNEQFF. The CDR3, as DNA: TGTGCCAGCAGCTTGGAATTCGGCTACAATGAGCAGTTCTTC.

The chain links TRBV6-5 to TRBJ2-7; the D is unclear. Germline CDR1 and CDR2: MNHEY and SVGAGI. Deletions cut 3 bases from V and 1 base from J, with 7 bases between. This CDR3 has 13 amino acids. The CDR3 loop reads CASSYTVSYEQYF. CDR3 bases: TGTGCCAGCAGTTATACAGTTTCCTACGAGCAGTACTTC.

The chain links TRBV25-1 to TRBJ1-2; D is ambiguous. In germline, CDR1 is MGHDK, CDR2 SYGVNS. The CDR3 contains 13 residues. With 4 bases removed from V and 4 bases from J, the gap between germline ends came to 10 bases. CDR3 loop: CASSAENSYGYTF. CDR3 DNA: TGTGCCAGCAGTGCCGAGAATAGCTATGGCTACACCTTC.

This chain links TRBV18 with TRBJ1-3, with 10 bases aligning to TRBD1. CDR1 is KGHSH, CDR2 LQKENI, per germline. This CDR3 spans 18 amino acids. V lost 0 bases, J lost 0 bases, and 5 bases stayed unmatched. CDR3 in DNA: TGTGCCAGCTCACCACCGGGACAGGGGCTCCACTCTGGAAACACCATATATTTT. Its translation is CASSPPGQGLHSGNTIYF.